These 5 T cell receptor beta chains came from one sample sequenced in a study of response to subunit inactivated influenza vaccine. Via MiXCR, TCRdb re-called the RT-PCR reads, giving one row per CDR3 protein. The repertoire holds approximately 680,000 distinct CDR3 sequences, with roughly 14% as singletons. The material was PBMCs from blood, obtained about 12 days after vaccination. The receptors were sampled from a middle-aged man who received an inactivated influenza vaccine.

The chain uses TRBV4-1 and TRBJ2-3, with D possibly TRBD1 on 5 matching bases. V was shortened by 0 bases and J by 8 bases, with 12 bases between the two germline ends. The germline gives CDR1 MGHRA, CDR2 YSYEKL. The length of the CDR3 is 14 residues. Written as DNA, the CDR3 is TGCGCCAGCAGCCAAGATGCAGGGTATCGTACGCAGTATTTT. It translates to CASSQDAGYRTQYF.

This clonotype was found a few times. The chain is built from TRBV6-2 or TRBV6-3 and TRBJ2-7, with 7 bases matching TRBD2. Germline assignment: CDR1 MNHEY and CDR2 SVGEGT. The V gene end was trimmed by 4 bases and the J gene end by 0 bases; junction bases not matched to a gene: 12. This CDR3 contains 17 residues. The CDR3 region is CASSFGPRLAASYEQYF. CDR3 coding DNA: TGTGCCAGCAGTTTTGGTCCTAGGCTAGCGGCCTCCTACGAGCAGTACTTC.

The chain is built from TRBV30 and TRBJ2-7, with D perhaps matching TRBD1 or TRBD2 (5 bases each). The CDR3 has 14 amino acids. Trimming cost V 1 base and J 0 bases, with 10 bases left between them. The germline CDR1 and CDR2 sequences are GTSNPN and SVGIG (reference sequence). CDR3: CAWSEWGSSYEQYF. CDR3 nucleotides: TGTGCCTGGAGTGAGTGGGGGAGCTCCTACGAGCAGTACTTC.

The gene calls are TRBV20-1 and TRBJ1-6; no reliable D call. From germline, CDR1 is DFQATT and CDR2 SNEGSKA (reference sequence). V lost 0 bases to trimming and J lost 5 bases, with 8 bases between them. The CDR3 covers 14 residues. The CDR3 sequence: CSARDAGDNSPLHF. In nucleotides, the CDR3 is TGCAGTGCTAGAGATGCTGGGGATAATTCACCCCTCCACTTT.

The chain recombines TRBV5-1 with TRBJ1-4, with 12 bases fitting TRBD1. CDR1 SGHRS and CDR2 YFSETQ come from the germline V gene. With 4 bases clipped from V and 8 bases from J, the junction kept 6 bases outside the gene matches. The CDR3 spans 15 residues. For the CDR3, the DNA is TGCGCCAGCAGCGGGACAGGGGGCTTGAAGGAAAAACTGTTTTTT. This codes for CASSGTGGLKEKLFF.